This T cell receptor beta chain comes out of a study of breast tumors, draining lymph nodes, adjacent tissues. This clonotype was counted ten times or more. Its target is unknown. The lymph nodes were axillary draining lymph nodes from breast cancer patients. General study findings and limits: Tumor TCR diversity was below lymph nodes but above nontumor tissue. Compared with basal-like, luminal-like tumors shared significantly more repertoire with nontumor tissue.

The V gene's germline CDR1 is SGHRS and CDR2 YFSETQ. The length of the CDR3 is 13 residues. Between the trimmed V and J ends, which lost 2 bases and 2 bases, there was a span of 7 bases. TCRdb re-derived calls from the multiplex PCR reads in MiXCR, one entry per CDR3 protein. The sample records over 70,000 distinct CDR3 sequences, more than 25% being singletons. This receptor was taken from a female donor with breast cancer. Some clones in this sample may be carry-over from other donors' samples. Material for sequencing was axillary lymph node tissue. This sequence joins TRBV5-1 and TRBJ1-1; D unclear. The CDR3 bases are TGCGCCAGCAGCTTAGTTAGTAACACTGAAGCTTTCTTT. Translated: CASSLVSNTEAFF.